These 4 T cell receptor beta chains came from one sample sequenced in a study of shared clonotypes between healthy human individuals. Method: immunoSEQ multiplex PCR; TCRdb's copy keeps in-frame clones and lacks some. The sample has hundreds of thousands of clones, roughly 97% seen once. Sequencing was done on a sample of naive CD4+ T cells sorted from blood. The sample's subset: CD45RA+ positively selected. The source of these receptors is a woman aged 30 to 39 in good health.

The chain is built from TRBV4-1 and TRBJ1-3; D is perhaps TRBD1 (6 bases). Germline CDR1 and CDR2: MGHRA and YSYEKL. The CDR3 loop spans 15 amino acids. Trimming shortened V by 2 bases and J by 2 bases, and 10 bases separated the two germline ends. The CDR3 DNA reads TGCGCCAGCAGCCAAACAGGGATGACTGGAAACACCATATATTTT. Translating it yields CASSQTGMTGNTIYF.

The chain recombines TRBV10-3 with TRBJ2-5; D is undetermined. The germline V gene encodes CDR1 ENHRY and CDR2 SYGVKD. V lost 6 bases, J lost 0 bases, and 17 bases lay in between. The CDR3 is made up of 16 amino acids. CDR3 nucleotides: TGTGCCATCAGCGTCGGGTCAGCCGGATACCAAGAGACCCAGTACTTC. Protein sequence: CAISVGSAGYQETQYF.

The rearrangement uses TRBV7-9 and TRBJ2-3, with a tentative D call TRBD2 (6 bases). CDR3 length: 16 amino acids. Germline V gene data show CDR1 as SEHNR and CDR2 as FQNEAQ (reference sequence). Trimming left V 5 bases short and J 4 bases short, with 19 bases between. The CDR3, as DNA: TGTGCCAGCAGCCCAAAGGGCGGAGGAGGGGCAGATACGCAGTATTTT. Encoded protein: CASSPKGGGGADTQYF.

This clone was seen only once. The rearrangement uses TRBV28 and TRBJ2-7; 12 nucleotides match TRBD1. CDR3 length: 18 amino acids. Trimming at V came to 5 bases and at J to 2 bases, leaving 13 bases not matched to a gene. The germline gives CDR1 MDHEN, CDR2 SYDVKM. This CDR3 reads CASSPVGTGGHLAYEQYF. Written as DNA, the CDR3 is TGTGCCAGCAGTCCGGTTGGGACAGGGGGCCACCTGGCCTACGAGCAGTACTTC.